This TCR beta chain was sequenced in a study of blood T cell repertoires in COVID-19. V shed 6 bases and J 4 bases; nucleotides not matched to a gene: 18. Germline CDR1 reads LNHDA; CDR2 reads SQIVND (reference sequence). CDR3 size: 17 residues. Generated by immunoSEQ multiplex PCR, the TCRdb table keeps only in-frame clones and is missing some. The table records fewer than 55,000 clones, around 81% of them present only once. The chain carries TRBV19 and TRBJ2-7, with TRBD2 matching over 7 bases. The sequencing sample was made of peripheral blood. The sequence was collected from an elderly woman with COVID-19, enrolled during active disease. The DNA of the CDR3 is TGTGCCAGTAGGAGGTCGGGGGACCTCCGGGGGGTTTACGAGCAGTACTTC. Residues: CASRRSGDLRGVYEQYF.